This T cell receptor beta chain was identified during a study of cytomegalovirus exposure and HLA in healthy donors. On the study more broadly: Earlier, 180 million or so T cells were analyzed, and around 100 million unique TCR beta sequences were found among them. Overall study findings and caveats: Three of the chains that were CMV-associated were confirmed in vitro to be specific for CMV antigens. Among the most significant clusters, several appeared linked to common viral pathogens in a later analysis. Most likely, a cluster of highly shared sequence variants arose as a sequencing artifact.

The PCR made use of 60 Vbeta and 13 Jbeta primers. Method: immunoSEQ multiplex PCR; TCRdb's copy keeps in-frame clones and lacks some. The repertoire holds approximately 150,000 clones, with roughly 80% as singletons. With respect to this clone: The target antigen is unknown.

Looked up from germline, CDR1 is SGHAT and CDR2 is FQNNGV. CDR3 length equals 13 residues. The V gene lost 1 base and the J gene lost 3 bases, with 6 bases spanning the gap. The sequence came from a man aged 25-45 years in good health and CMV-seropositive. The V call is TRBV11-2, the J call TRBJ1-1; D is unresolved. The material sequenced was PBMCs. The CDR3: CASSLAADTEAFF. CDR3 DNA sequence: TGTGCCAGCAGCTTAGCTGCGGACACTGAAGCTTTCTTT.